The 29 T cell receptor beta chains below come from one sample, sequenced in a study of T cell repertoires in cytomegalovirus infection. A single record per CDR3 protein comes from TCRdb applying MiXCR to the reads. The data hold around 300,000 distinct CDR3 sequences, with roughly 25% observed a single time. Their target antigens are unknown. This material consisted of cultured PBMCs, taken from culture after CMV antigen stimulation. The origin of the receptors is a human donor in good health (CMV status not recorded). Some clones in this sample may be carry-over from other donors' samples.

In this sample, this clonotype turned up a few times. CDR3 in amino acids: CASSFGGGSNQPQHF. The CDR3 DNA sequence: TGTGCCAGCAGTTTCGGGGGGGGGAGCAATCAGCCCCAGCATTTT. The rearrangement joins TRBV12-3 or TRBV12-4 to TRBJ1-5, with D maybe TRBD1 (5 bases). The CDR3 totals 15 residues. Trimming took off 3 bases at V and 1 base at J, with 10 bases between the two ends.

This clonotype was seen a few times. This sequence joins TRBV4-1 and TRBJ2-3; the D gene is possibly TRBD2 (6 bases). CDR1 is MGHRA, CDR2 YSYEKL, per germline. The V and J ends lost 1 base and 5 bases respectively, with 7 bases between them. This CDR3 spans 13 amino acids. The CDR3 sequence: CASSQAGGDTQYF. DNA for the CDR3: TGCGCCAGCAGCCAAGCCGGGGGAGATACGCAGTATTTT.

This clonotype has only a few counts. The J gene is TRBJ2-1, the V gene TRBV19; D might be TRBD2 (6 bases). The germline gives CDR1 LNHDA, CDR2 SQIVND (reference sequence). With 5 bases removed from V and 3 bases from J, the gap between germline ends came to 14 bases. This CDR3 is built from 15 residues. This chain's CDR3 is CASSFLASLYNEQFF. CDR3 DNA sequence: TGTGCCAGTAGTTTCCTAGCGTCCCTCTACAATGAGCAGTTCTTC.

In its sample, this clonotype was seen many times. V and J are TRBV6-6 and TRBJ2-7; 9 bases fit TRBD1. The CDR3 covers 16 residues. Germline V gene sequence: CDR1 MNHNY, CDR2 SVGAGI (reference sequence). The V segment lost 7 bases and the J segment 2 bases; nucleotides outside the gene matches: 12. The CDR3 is CASNKSGTGPPYEQYF. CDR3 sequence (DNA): TGTGCCAGCAATAAGTCCGGGACAGGGCCTCCCTACGAGCAGTACTTC.

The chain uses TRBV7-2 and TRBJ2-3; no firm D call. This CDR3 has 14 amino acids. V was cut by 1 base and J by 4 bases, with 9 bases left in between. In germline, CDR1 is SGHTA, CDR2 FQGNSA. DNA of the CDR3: TGTGCCAGCAGCTTAGGGGGTTGGGCAGATACGCAGTATTTT. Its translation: CASSLGGWADTQYF.

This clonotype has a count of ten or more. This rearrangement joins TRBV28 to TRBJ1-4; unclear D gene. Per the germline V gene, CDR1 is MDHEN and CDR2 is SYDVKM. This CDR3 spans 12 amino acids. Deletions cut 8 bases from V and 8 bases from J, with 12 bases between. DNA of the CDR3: TGTGCCAGCGGGGTCCAAGGGGAAAAACTGTTTTTT. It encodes CASGVQGEKLFF.

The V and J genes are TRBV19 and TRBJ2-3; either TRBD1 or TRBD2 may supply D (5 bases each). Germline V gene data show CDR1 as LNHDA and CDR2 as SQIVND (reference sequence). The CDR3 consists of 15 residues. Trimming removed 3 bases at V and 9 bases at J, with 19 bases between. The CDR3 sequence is CASSIAVTSWGTQYF. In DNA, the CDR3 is TGTGCCAGTAGTATTGCCGTGACGAGTTGGGGGACGCAGTATTTT.

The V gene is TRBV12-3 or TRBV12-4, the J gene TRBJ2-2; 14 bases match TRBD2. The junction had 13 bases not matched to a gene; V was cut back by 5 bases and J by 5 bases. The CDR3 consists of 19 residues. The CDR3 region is CASSPFPGLAGEGTGELFF. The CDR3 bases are TGTGCCAGCAGTCCATTCCCGGGACTAGCGGGAGAAGGGACCGGGGAGCTGTTTTTT.

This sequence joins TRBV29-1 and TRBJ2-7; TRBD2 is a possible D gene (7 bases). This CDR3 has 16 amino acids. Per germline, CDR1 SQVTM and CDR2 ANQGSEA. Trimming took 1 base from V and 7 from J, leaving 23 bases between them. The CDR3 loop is CSVEGRGGRQGFEQYF. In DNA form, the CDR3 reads TGCAGCGTTGAAGGGAGGGGAGGGCGGCAGGGGTTTGAGCAGTACTTC.

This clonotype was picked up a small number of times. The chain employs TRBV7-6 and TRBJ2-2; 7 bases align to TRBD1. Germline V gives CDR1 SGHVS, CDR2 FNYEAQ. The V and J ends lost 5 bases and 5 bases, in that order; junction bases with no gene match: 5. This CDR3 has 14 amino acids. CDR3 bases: TGTGCCAGCAGCCCGCTACAGGGGACCGGGGAGCTGTTTTTT. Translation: CASSPLQGTGELFF.

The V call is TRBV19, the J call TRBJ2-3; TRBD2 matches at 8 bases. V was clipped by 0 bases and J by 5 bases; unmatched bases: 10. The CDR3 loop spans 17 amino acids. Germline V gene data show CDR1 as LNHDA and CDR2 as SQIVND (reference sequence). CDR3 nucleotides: TGTGCCAGTAGTATAGATCAGGGAGCGGGAGTGGGAGATACGCAGTATTTT. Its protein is CASSIDQGAGVGDTQYF. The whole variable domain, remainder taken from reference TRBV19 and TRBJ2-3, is DGGITQSPKYLFRKEGQNVTLSCEQNLNHDAMYWYRQDPGQGLRLIYYSQIVNDFQKGDIAEGYSVSREKKESFPLTVTSAQKNPTAFYLCASSIDQGAGVGDTQYFGPGTRLTVL.

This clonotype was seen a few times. CDR3 protein: CASSPQGSGANVLTF. The CDR3 DNA is TGTGCCAGCAGTCCCCAAGGCTCTGGGGCCAACGTCCTGACTTTC. The chain recombines TRBV6-6 with TRBJ2-6; D gene ambiguous. The germline V and J ends were trimmed by 5 bases and 0 bases, with 8 bases remaining between them. The CDR3 has 15 residues. Germline assignment: CDR1 MNHNY and CDR2 SVGAGI (reference sequence).

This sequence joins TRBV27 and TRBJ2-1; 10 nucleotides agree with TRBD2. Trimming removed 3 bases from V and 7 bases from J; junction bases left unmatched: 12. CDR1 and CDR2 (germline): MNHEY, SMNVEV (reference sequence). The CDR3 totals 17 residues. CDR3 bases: TGTGCCAGCAGTTTTTTTAAAGCGGGAGGGCCGGGGAATGAGCAGTTCTTC. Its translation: CASSFFKAGGPGNEQFF.

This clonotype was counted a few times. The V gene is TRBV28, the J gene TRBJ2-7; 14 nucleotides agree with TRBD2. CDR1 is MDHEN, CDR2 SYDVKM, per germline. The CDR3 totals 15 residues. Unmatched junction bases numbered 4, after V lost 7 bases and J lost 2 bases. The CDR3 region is CASNRLAGGAYEQYF. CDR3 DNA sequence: TGTGCCAGCAACAGACTAGCGGGAGGGGCCTACGAGCAGTACTTC.

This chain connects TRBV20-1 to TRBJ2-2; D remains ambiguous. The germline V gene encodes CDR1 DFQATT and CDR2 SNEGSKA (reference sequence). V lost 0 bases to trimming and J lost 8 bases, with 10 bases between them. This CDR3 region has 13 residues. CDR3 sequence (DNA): TGCAGTGCTAGAGATGAGCATTTGGGGGAGCTGTTTTTT. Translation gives CSARDEHLGELFF.

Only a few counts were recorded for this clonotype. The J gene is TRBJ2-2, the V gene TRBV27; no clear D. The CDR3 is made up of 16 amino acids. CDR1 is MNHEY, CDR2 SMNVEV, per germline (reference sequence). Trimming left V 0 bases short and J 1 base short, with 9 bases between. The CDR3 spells CASSLSGRVNTGELFF. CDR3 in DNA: TGTGCCAGCAGTTTATCGGGAAGGGTGAACACCGGGGAGCTGTTTTTT.

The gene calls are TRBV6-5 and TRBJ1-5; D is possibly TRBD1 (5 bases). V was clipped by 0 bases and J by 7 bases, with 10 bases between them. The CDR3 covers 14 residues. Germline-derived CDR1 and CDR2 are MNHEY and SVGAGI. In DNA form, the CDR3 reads TGTGCCAGCAGTTACTCGGGACCCGGCCAGCCCCAGCATTTT. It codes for CASSYSGPGQPQHF.

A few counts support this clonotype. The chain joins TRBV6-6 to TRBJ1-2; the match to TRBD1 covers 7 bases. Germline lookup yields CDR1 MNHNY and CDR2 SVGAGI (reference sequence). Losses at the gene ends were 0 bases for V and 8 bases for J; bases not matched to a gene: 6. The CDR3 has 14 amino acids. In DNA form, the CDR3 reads TGTGCCAGCAGTTACTCGAAAGGGGGCGACGGCTACACCTTC. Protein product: CASSYSKGGDGYTF.

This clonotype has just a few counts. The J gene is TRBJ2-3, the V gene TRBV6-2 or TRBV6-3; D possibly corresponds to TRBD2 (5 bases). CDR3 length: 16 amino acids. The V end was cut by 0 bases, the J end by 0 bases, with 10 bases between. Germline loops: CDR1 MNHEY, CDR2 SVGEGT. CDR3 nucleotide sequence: TGTGCCAGCAGTTACTCGGAGGATACGAGCACAGATACGCAGTATTTT. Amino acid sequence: CASSYSEDTSTDTQYF.

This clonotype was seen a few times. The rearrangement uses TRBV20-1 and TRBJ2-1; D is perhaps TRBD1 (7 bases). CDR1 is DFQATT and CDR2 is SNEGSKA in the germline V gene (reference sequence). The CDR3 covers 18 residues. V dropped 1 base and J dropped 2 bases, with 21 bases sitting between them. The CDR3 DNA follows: TGCAGTGCTAGAGGACAGGGTAAGGGGGGTGGGACCTACAATGAGCAGTTCTTC. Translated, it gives CSARGQGKGGGTYNEQFF.

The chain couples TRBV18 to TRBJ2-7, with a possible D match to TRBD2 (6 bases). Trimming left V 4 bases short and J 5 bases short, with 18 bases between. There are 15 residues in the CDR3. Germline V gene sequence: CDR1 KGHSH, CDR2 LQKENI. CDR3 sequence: CASSQQQISGDEQYF. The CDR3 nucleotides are TGTGCCAGCTCACAACAACAGATCTCGGGAGACGAGCAGTACTTC.

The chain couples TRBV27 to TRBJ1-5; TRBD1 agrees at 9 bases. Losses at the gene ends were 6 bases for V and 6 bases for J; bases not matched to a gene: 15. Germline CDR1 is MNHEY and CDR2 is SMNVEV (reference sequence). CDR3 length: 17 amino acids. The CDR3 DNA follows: TGTGCCAGCAGCCATAGCGCGGGACAGGGTATGACTCAGCCCCAGCATTTT. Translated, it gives CASSHSAGQGMTQPQHF.

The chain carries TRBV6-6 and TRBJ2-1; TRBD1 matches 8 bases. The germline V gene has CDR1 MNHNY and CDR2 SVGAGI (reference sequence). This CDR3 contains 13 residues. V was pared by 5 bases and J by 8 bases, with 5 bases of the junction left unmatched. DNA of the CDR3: TGTGCCAGCAGTCACAGGGGGTTGTATGAGCAGTTCTTC. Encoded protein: CASSHRGLYEQFF.

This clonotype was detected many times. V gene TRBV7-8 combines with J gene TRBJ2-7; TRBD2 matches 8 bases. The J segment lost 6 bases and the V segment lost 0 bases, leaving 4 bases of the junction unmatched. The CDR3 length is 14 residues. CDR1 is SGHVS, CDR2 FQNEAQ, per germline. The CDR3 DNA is TGTGCCAGCAGCTTAGCAATTAGCGGGATCGAGCAGTACTTC. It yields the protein CASSLAISGIEQYF.

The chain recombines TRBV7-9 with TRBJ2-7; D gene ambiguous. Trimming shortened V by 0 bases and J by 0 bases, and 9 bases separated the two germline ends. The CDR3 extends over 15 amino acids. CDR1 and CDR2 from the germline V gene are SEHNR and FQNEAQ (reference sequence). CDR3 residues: CASSLAVGPSYEQYF. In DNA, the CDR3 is TGTGCCAGCAGCTTAGCTGTCGGGCCCTCCTACGAGCAGTACTTC. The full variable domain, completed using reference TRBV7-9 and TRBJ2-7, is DTGVSQNPRHKITKRGQNVTFRCDPISEHNRLYWYRQTLGQGPEFLTYFQNEAQLEKSRLLSDRFSAERPKGSFSTLEIQRTEQGDSAMYLCASSLAVGPSYEQYFGPGTRLTVT.

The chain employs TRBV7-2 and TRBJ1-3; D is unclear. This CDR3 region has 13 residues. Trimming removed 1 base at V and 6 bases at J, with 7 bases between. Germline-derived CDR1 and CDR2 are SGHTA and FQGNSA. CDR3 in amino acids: CASSLGLPNTIYF. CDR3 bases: TGTGCCAGCAGCTTAGGGCTACCAAACACCATATATTTT.

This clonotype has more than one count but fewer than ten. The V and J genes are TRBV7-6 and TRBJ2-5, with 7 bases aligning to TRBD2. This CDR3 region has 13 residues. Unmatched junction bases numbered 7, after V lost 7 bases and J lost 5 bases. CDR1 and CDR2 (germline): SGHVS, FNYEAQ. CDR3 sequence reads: CASTVAGLETQYF. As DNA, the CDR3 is TGTGCCAGCACGGTAGCGGGTTTGGAGACCCAGTACTTC.

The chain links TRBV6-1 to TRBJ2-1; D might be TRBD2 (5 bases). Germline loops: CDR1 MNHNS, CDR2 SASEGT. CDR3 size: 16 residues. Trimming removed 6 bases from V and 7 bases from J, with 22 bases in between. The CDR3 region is CASSRLGSSLANEQFF. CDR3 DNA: TGTGCCAGCAGCCGACTCGGCTCCAGTCTAGCAAATGAGCAGTTCTTC.

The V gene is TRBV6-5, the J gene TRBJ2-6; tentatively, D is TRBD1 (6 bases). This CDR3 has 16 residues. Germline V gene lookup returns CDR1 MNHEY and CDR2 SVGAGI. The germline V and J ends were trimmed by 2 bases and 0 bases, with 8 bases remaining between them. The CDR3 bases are TGTGCCAGCAGTTACAGGGGGATCTCTGGGGCCAACGTCCTGACTTTC. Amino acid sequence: CASSYRGISGANVLTF.